The clone carrying this TCR beta chain has a count of ten or more. Its antigen remains unidentified. This specimen comes from a study of neurological immune-mediated disorders. Findings and limits, study-wide: Healthy controls had more TCR clonal expansion than multiple sclerosis, which showed the least, whereas HTLV-1-associated myelopathy showed the most.

TCRdb analysed the 5' RACE reads with MiXCR anew, one entry per CDR3 protein. Seen here are about 49,000 distinct CDR3 sequences, 10% observed once, and the top ten hold approximately 1.5%. V lost 7 bases and J 2 bases, leaving 15 bases between the germline ends. Germline assignment: CDR1 MNHEY and CDR2 SMNVEV (reference sequence). The CDR3 extends over 16 amino acids. Time point noted: longitudinal time-point 1 (baseline). Serving as healthy controls were blood bank volunteers based in Maryland, USA. The rearrangement links TRBV27 to TRBJ1-6, with D possibly being TRBD1 (6 bases). This TCR derives from a middle-aged woman in good health. The sequencing input was PBMCs. In nucleotides, the CDR3 is TGTGCCAGCACCTTCTCCGGACAGCCCTATAATTCACCCCTCCACTTT. Encoded protein: CASTFSGQPYNSPLHF.